This entry lists 9 T cell receptor beta chains sequenced from one sample in a study of prognosis after radiotherapy for stage I lung cancer. Two-round multiplex PCR on genomic DNA was the method by which TCR beta CDR3 was amplified. Gene-specific TRBV and TRBJ primers were used in PCR round one. TCRdb recomputed calls from the multiplex PCR reads with MiXCR, one row per CDR3 protein. The table shows about 14,000 distinct CDR3 sequences, with roughly 29% occurring only once. Sequencing was performed on PBMCs, taken before or after stereotactic body radiation therapy (not recorded which). Every receptor here comes from a donor over 45 with non-small cell lung cancer.

This clonotype showed up many times. The chain links TRBV5-1 to TRBJ1-1, with D hard to call. Per the germline V gene, CDR1 is SGHRS and CDR2 is YFSETQ. V lost 5 bases to trimming and J lost 0 bases, with 17 bases between them. The CDR3 spans 16 residues. CDR3 residues: CASSPFLNSVNTEAFF. The CDR3, as DNA: TGCGCCAGCAGTCCTTTCCTTAACTCAGTGAACACTGAAGCTTTCTTT.

The chain has TRBV27 and TRBJ1-1; D is possibly TRBD1 (5 bases). V dropped 6 bases and J dropped 6 bases, with 20 bases sitting between them. The length of the CDR3 is 15 residues. CDR1 and CDR2 from the germline V gene are MNHEY and SMNVEV (reference sequence). CDR3 amino acids: CASRAGGKPLAEAFF. CDR3 DNA: TGTGCCAGCAGGGCCGGGGGGAAACCCCTAGCTGAAGCTTTCTTT.

This clonotype came up many times. The chain is built from TRBV9 and TRBJ2-7; no definite D call. The CDR3 spans 13 residues. The V gene lost 4 bases and the J gene lost 2 bases, with 10 bases spanning the gap. Germline CDR1 is SGDLS and CDR2 is YYNGEE. As DNA, the CDR3 is TGTGCCAGCAGCCCCGGGCCCACCTACGAGCAGTACTTC. It encodes CASSPGPTYEQYF.

By share, this clonotype ranks as medium-sized. The chain combines TRBV20-1 with TRBJ2-1, with TRBD2 matching 7 bases. The V gene end was trimmed by 0 bases and the J gene end by 8 bases; junction bases not matched to a gene: 13. The germline CDR1 and CDR2 sequences are DFQATT and SNEGSKA (reference sequence). This CDR3 is 16 amino acids long. For the CDR3, the DNA is TGCAGTGCTAGAGATCCAGCCCGGGGGAGGGGTGATGAGCAGTTCTTC. As protein: CSARDPARGRGDEQFF.

To note about this clonotype: It differs at one base from a far larger clone, so likely a read error. The chain carries TRBV6-9 and TRBJ1-6; D gene uncertain. The germline gives CDR1 MNHGY, CDR2 SVAAGI. The CDR3 is 14 amino acids. CDR3 protein: CATRSGPRASPIHF. CDR3 in DNA: TGTGCCACCCGCTCCGGACCGCGAGCCTCACCCATCCACTTT.

This clonotype has a count of ten or more. V is TRBV20-1 and J is TRBJ2-1; 14 bases line up with TRBD2. CDR3 size: 15 residues. The germline V gene encodes CDR1 DFQATT and CDR2 SNEGSKA (reference sequence). J was trimmed by 9 bases and V by 6 bases; bases with no gene match: 10. The DNA of the CDR3 is TGCAGTGCGAACCGACTAGCGGGAGGGCCGGTTGAGCAGTTCTTC. Translation gives CSANRLAGGPVEQFF.

This clonotype is labeled medium-sized (0.01 to 0.1%). DNA of the CDR3: TGTGCCAGCAGTGAAGGAGGGGCCTCGGTTCCCGAGCAGTACTTC. This translates into CASSEGGASVPEQYF. The V call is TRBV6-1, the J call TRBJ2-7, with D tentatively TRBD1 or TRBD2 (5 bases each). The CDR3 length is 15 residues. CDR1 MNHNS and CDR2 SASEGT come from the germline V gene. Trimming shortened V by 1 base and J by 6 bases, and 16 bases separated the two germline ends.

A note on this clonotype: Since a far larger clone is one base different, this is likely a read error. The chain joins TRBV6-8 to TRBJ2-7, with D possibly being TRBD1 or TRBD2 (5 bases each). Deletions cut 8 bases from V and 3 bases from J, with 14 bases between. This CDR3 comprises 13 residues. CDR1 and CDR2 from the germline V gene are MNHGY and SAAAGT. In DNA, the CDR3 is TGTGCCAGCCGGGACCCACCTTACTACGAGCAGTACTTC. This gives the protein CASRDPPYYEQYF.

With regard to this clonotype: Possible read error: a much larger clone is one base away. This chain connects TRBV30 to TRBJ1-2, with TRBD1 matching 7 bases. Per the germline V gene, CDR1 is GTSNPN and CDR2 is SVGIG (reference sequence). The CDR3 has 12 amino acids. Losses at the gene ends were 8 bases for V and 8 bases for J; bases not matched to a gene: 11. The CDR3 region has the DNA TGTGCCCGGATCAGGGGGGGGGGAGGCTACACCTTC. Protein sequence: CARIRGGGGYTF.